This T cell receptor beta chain was identified in a study of T cells in Graves' hyperthyroidism and ophthalmopathy. Amplified TCR beta CDR3 regions derived from RNA transcripts. The HTBI primer set drove a first-round RT-PCR of the TCR CDR3. MiXCR was run by TCRdb on the multiplex PCR reads, yielding one entry per CDR3 protein. The table records about 840,000 distinct CDR3 sequences, 38% of them present only once. To note about this clonotype: At one end, the junction sequence differs from germline, possibly due to a read error.

The length of the CDR3 is 13 residues. CDR1 is SGHTA, CDR2 FQGNSA, per germline. The genes are TRBV7-2 and TRBJ2-7; maybe TRBD1 (6 bases). Sequencing was carried out using blood. This clonotype originated in a man younger than 35 with Graves' hyperthyroidism. The CDR3 coding sequence is TGTGCCGGCAGCACGGACAGTTTGTACGAGCAGTACTTC. This sequence encodes CAGSTDSLYEQYF.